The 20 T cell receptor beta chains in this list originate from one sample, sequenced in a study of shared clonotypes between healthy human individuals (dated by TCRdb to 2020 to 2021). CD8 naive samples were obtained by positive selection for CCR7 among CD45RO-negative cells, yielding a CD45RA+CCR7+ population from which TemRA cells were excluded. Preparation of the library involved the immunoSEQ multiplex PCR assay. TCRdb provides this immuneACCESS table in a form limited to in-frame rearrangements. Some clones are lacking; in checked studies, under half of them reflect an unresolved V gene, and why the rest are absent is not known. This sample lists approximately 650,000 clones; 95% to 96% were detected once. Clones ranked in the top ten supply 0.085% to 0.11% of the sample. Material for sequencing was naive CD8+ T cells sorted from blood. The cell subset or site tag for this specimen amounts to: CD45RA+CCR7+. These receptor sequences come from a woman between 25 and 40 years old in good health.

The chain employs TRBV11-2 and TRBJ1-1, with 9 positions matching TRBD1. CDR1 is SGHAT, CDR2 FQNNGV, per germline. The CDR3 totals 14 residues. V trimming: 5 bases; J trimming: 4 bases; junction bases outside the gene matches: 5. The CDR3 here is CASSDDRGVTEAFF. As DNA, the CDR3 is TGTGCCAGCAGCGATGACAGGGGGGTCACTGAAGCTTTCTTT.

The V call is TRBV28, the J call TRBJ2-5, with D tentatively TRBD2 (6 bases). The tail of the sequence fits TRBJ2-7 better, so the J call may be wrong. Germline V gene lookup returns CDR1 MDHEN and CDR2 SYDVKM. The CDR3 covers 15 residues. The CDR3 coding sequence is TGTGCCAGCAGTCCCCAGGCGGGAAGATCCTACGAGCAGTACTTC. Protein sequence: CASSPQAGRSYEQYF.

This chain uses TRBV13 with TRBJ2-1; D is undetermined. The CDR3 length is 13 residues. The ends were cut back, 1 base at V and 6 bases at J, with 7 bases in the middle. Germline V gives CDR1 PRHDT, CDR2 FYEKMQ (reference sequence). CDR3: CASSLEESNEQFF. The CDR3 coding sequence is TGTGCCAGCAGCTTAGAGGAGTCCAATGAGCAGTTCTTC.

The rearrangement links TRBV27 to TRBJ2-7; tentatively, D is TRBD1 (6 bases). The V gene's germline CDR1 is MNHEY and CDR2 SMNVEV (reference sequence). Trimming pared 6 bases from V and 2 bases from J, leaving 14 bases between. This CDR3 is built from 14 residues. CDR3 bases: TGTGCCAGCAGCTTCGGACAGACCGCCTACGAGCAGTACTTC. Amino acids: CASSFGQTAYEQYF.

This clone was counted once. Written as DNA, the CDR3 is TGCGCCAGCAGCCGACTAGCGGACTCCTACGAGCAGTACTTC. This translates into CASSRLADSYEQYF. The rearrangement uses TRBV4-1 and TRBJ2-7; 9 bases are shared with TRBD2. Germline V gene lookup returns CDR1 MGHRA and CDR2 YSYEKL. This CDR3 is 14 amino acids long. J lost 0 bases, V lost 4 bases, and 1 base had no gene match.

The rearrangement uses TRBV30 and TRBJ1-5; D call uncertain. The V gene's germline CDR1 is GTSNPN and CDR2 SVGIG (reference sequence). The CDR3 consists of 13 residues. V lost 7 bases and J 2 bases, leaving 12 bases between the germline ends. CDR3 sequence: CAYLRLGNQPQHF. CDR3 nucleotides: TGTGCCTACCTCCGTCTGGGCAATCAGCCCCAGCATTTT. Combining the CDR3 with reference TRBV30 and TRBJ1-5 gives the whole variable domain SQTIHQWPATLVQPVGSPLSLECTVEGTSNPNLYWYRQAAGRGLQLLFYSVGIGQISSEVPQNLSASRPQDRQFILSSKKLLLSDSGFYLCAYLRLGNQPQHFGDGTRLSIL.

This chain connects TRBV19 to TRBJ2-1, with a tentative D call TRBD1 (6 bases). Germline-derived CDR1 and CDR2 are LNHDA and SQIVND (reference sequence). Trimming shortened V by 2 bases and J by 5 bases, and 19 bases separated the two germline ends. The CDR3 is 17 residues long. The CDR3, as DNA: TGTGCCAGTAGTATATTCCCTTGGGGGCCGTCCAACAATGAGCAGTTCTTC. Protein sequence: CASSIFPWGPSNNEQFF.

This chain joins TRBV7-9 and TRBJ1-2; no definite D call. The CDR3 covers 15 residues. Germline V gives CDR1 SEHNR, CDR2 FQNEAQ (reference sequence). The ends were cut back, 5 bases at V and 6 bases at J, with 19 bases in the middle. This CDR3 reads CASSPPSIGRNGYTF. The CDR3 nucleotides read TGTGCCAGCAGCCCCCCGTCGATCGGAAGAAATGGCTACACCTTC. Full variable domain (missing parts from reference TRBV7-9 and TRBJ1-2): DTGVSQNPRHKITKRGQNVTFRCDPISEHNRLYWYRQTLGQGPEFLTYFQNEAQLEKSRLLSDRFSAERPKGSFSTLEIQRTEQGDSAMYLCASSPPSIGRNGYTFGSGTRLTVV.

The rearrangement links TRBV19 to TRBJ2-7; D is undetermined. This CDR3 is built from 15 residues. Germline V CDR1 and CDR2: LNHDA, SQIVND (reference sequence). V lost 3 bases and J lost 2, with 14 bases in between. DNA of the CDR3: TGTGCCAGTAGTATTATGTGGAACAAACCCTACGAGCAGTACTTC. It specifies CASSIMWNKPYEQYF.

The chain uses TRBV21-1 and TRBJ2-5; TRBD2 is the table's D call, not checked against the DNA. TRBV21-1 is a pseudogene locus. The CDR3 consists of 14 residues. This chain's CDR3 is CASSKKGGVETQYF. In nucleotides, the CDR3 is TGTGCCAGCAGCAAGAAAGGAGGGGTAGAGACCCAGTACTTC.

This clone has just one count. This chain links TRBV27 with TRBJ2-1, with a weak D call TRBD2 (6 bases). V was clipped by 7 bases and J by 3 bases, with 10 bases between them. There are 13 residues in the CDR3. CDR1 and CDR2 (germline): MNHEY, SMNVEV (reference sequence). The CDR3 nucleotides are TGTGCCAGCAACTCGGGGGACTACAATGAGCAGTTCTTC. The encoded protein is CASNSGDYNEQFF.

CDR3 sequence (DNA): TGCAGCGTTGAATTGGACTACTCCCCGAGGGGAGAGCAGTACTTC. Protein: CSVELDYSPRGEQYF. The rearrangement joins TRBV29-1 to TRBJ2-7, with a tentative D call TRBD2 (6 bases). The CDR3 length is 15 residues. The germline V gene encodes CDR1 SQVTM and CDR2 ANQGSEA. V was clipped by 2 bases and J by 7 bases, with 21 bases between them.

The CDR3 loop reads CASSLDTHGDEQFF. CDR3 in DNA: TGTGCCAGCAGCTTAGACACCCACGGCGATGAGCAGTTCTTC. The rearrangement uses TRBV11-2 and TRBJ2-1; D is undetermined. The V and J ends lost 0 bases and 8 bases respectively, with 11 bases between them. Germline values: CDR1 SGHAT, CDR2 FQNNGV. This CDR3 has 14 amino acids.

This chain uses TRBV5-1 with TRBJ2-7; either TRBD1 or TRBD2 may fit D (5 bases each). CDR3 size: 15 residues. Germline V gene data show CDR1 as SGHRS and CDR2 as YFSETQ. Trimming cost V 4 bases and J 1 base, with 15 bases left between them. The CDR3 loop reads CASSGTSFKSYEQYF. The CDR3 DNA is TGCGCCAGCAGCGGGACGTCTTTTAAGTCCTACGAGCAGTACTTC.

The chain employs TRBV7-9 and TRBJ2-3, with D maybe TRBD1 (5 bases). Germline V gene data show CDR1 as SEHNR and CDR2 as FQNEAQ (reference sequence). The CDR3 length is 15 residues. Trimming pared 3 bases from V and 0 bases from J, leaving 10 bases between. For the CDR3, the DNA is TGTGCCAGCAGCTTTGGGGCTAGTAGCACAGATACGCAGTATTTT. Encoded protein: CASSFGASSTDTQYF.

This chain connects TRBV6-7 to TRBJ2-1; TRBD2 matches 7 bases. TRBV6-7 is flagged as an ORF with uncertain function. The CDR3 spans 16 residues. J gave up 0 bases and V 0 bases, and 2 bases lay outside the gene matches. The CDR3 protein is CASSYSLAVSYNEQFF. CDR3 nucleotides: TGTGCCAGCAGTTACTCCCTAGCGGTCTCCTACAATGAGCAGTTCTTC.

V gene TRBV7-6 combines with J gene TRBJ2-3, with D possibly being TRBD2 (5 bases). The V end lost 5 bases, the J end lost 4 bases, and 22 bases lay between the germline ends. The length of the CDR3 is 17 residues. CDR1 and CDR2 from the germline V gene are SGHVS and FNYEAQ. As DNA, the CDR3 is TGTGCCAGCAGCCCGGATACCCCCGCTGAAGCGGCAGATACGCAGTATTTT. Translation gives CASSPDTPAEAADTQYF.

A remark on this clone: Other DNA sequences in the sample encode the same CDR3. The rearrangement links TRBV27 to TRBJ1-2, with D hard to call. CDR3 length equals 13 residues. The germline V and J ends were trimmed by 0 bases and 4 bases, with 6 bases remaining between them. Germline V gene lookup returns CDR1 MNHEY and CDR2 SMNVEV (reference sequence). CDR3 sequence: CASSLSGGYGYTF. The CDR3 nucleotides are TGTGCCAGCAGTTTATCGGGCGGCTATGGCTACACCTTC.

This clone has just one count. This chain joins TRBV10-2 and TRBJ2-5; 12 bases align to TRBD2. Germline assignment: CDR1 WSHSY and CDR2 SAAADI. V gave up 3 bases and J gave up 5 bases; unmatched junction bases: 7. CDR3 length equals 16 residues. The CDR3 is CASSDETSGSGETQYF. DNA of the CDR3: TGCGCCAGCAGTGACGAGACTAGCGGGAGTGGTGAGACCCAGTACTTC.

The sample holds a few counts of this clone. V and J are TRBV5-1 and TRBJ1-1; D remains ambiguous. CDR3 length: 17 amino acids. The germline CDR1 and CDR2 sequences are SGHRS and YFSETQ. V shed 2 bases and J shed 0 bases, with 17 bases lying between them. The CDR3 coding sequence is TGCGCCAGCAGCTTTTCCCGGTACAGTGAAATGAACACTGAAGCTTTCTTT. The encoded protein is CASSFSRYSEMNTEAFF.